The sequence of this T cell receptor beta chain was determined in a study of chemoradiotherapy in HPV16-positive cancers. TCRdb's table, derived via immunoSEQ multiplex PCR, lists solely in-frame clones and lacks some. Among about 3,000 clones, 92% were seen once, and the ten largest hold roughly 3.8%. Comments on this clone: Its target is unknown.

General study results and limits: During treatment, candidate HPV-specific clones and E7-related motifs expanded in tumor.

The V and J ends lost 2 bases and 6 bases respectively, with 8 bases between them. Germline CDR1 reads SEHNR; CDR2 reads FQNEAQ (reference sequence). This CDR3 has 13 residues. The V gene is TRBV7-9, the J gene TRBJ1-5; D is unclear. This clonotype originated in a human donor with HPV-associated anogenital cancer. The specimen comprised tumor tissue, sampled from a patient who underwent chemoradiotherapy. The CDR3 sequence is CASSLMGGQPQHF. The DNA of the CDR3 is TGTGCCAGCAGCTTAATGGGTGGTCAGCCCCAGCATTTT. The variable domain in full, with the rest retrieved from reference TRBV7-9 and TRBJ1-5, is DTGVSQNPRHKITKRGQNVTFRCDPISEHNRLYWYRQTLGQGPEFLTYFQNEAQLEKSRLLSDRFSAERPKGSFSTLEIQRTEQGDSAMYLCASSLMGGQPQHFGDGTRLSIL.